The entry below describes one T cell receptor (beta chain). This sample stems from a study of blood T cell repertoires in COVID-19. On the study more broadly: Acute and convalescent COVID-19 specimens originated in the United States, Italy and Spain. T cells, B-cell-depleted T cells, or PBMCs provided the cDNA or gDNA that served as material.

The Seattle site enrolled patients during active infection and followed them longitudinally. V lost 8 bases, J lost 0 bases, and 18 bases lay in between. The germline gives CDR1 KGHSH, CDR2 LQKENI. The CDR3 totals 16 residues. The data were produced by immunoSEQ multiplex PCR, yet TCRdb's version contains in-frame clones alone and is incomplete. The sample includes some 260,000 clones, 88% of them seen just once. The chain recombines TRBV18 with TRBJ2-3; no clear D gene. Material for sequencing was peripheral blood. The TCR originated in a woman aged 65 to 85 with COVID-19, enrolled during active disease. The CDR3 loop is CASASLQFGSTDTQYF. For the CDR3, the DNA is TGTGCCAGCGCCAGCCTCCAGTTCGGGAGCACAGATACGCAGTATTTT.